Listed below are T cell receptor beta chains from one sample, sequenced in a study of a mutant IDH1 vaccine in newly diagnosed glioma. Assay: immunoSEQ multiplex PCR; the TCRdb copy retains only in-frame clones and omits some. Altogether 45,000 to 55,000 clones are present, more than 80% being singletons, with the ten largest covering 2.4%. Sequenced material: PBMCs, taken from a glioma patient treated with radiotherapy, temozolomide or both. The receptors were gathered from a man between 40 and 49 years old with glioma. Both conserved end residues are part of each CDR3. Fields, in order: J gene, V gene, CDR3 length, CDR3 protein.

TRBJ2-7 | TRBV6-6 | 13 | CASGGTSSYEQYF
TRBJ2-7 | TRBV7-9 | 14 | CASRSMGGSYEQYF
TRBJ2-5 | TRBV2 | 18 | CASSEARLAGGRGETQYF
TRBJ1-5 | TRBV29-1 | 12 | CSVRTDNQPQHF
TRBJ1-3 | TRBV7-9 | 17 | CASSSGQGFVDRNTIYF
TRBJ1-5 | TRBV7-9 | 15 | CASSLGGGVNQPQHF
TRBJ1-5 | TRBV18 | 15 | CASSPQAAFNQPQHF
TRBJ2-7 | TRBV6-5 | 15 | CASSYRDRGSSEQYF
TRBJ2-5 | TRBV9 | 13 | CASSVDRDGTQYF
TRBJ1-5 | TRBV7-9 | 13 | CASSLGLVQPQHF
TRBJ2-2 | TRBV7-9 | 16 | CASSLKGAALTGELFF
TRBJ2-3 | TRBV6-6 | 11 | CARCLSDTQYF
TRBJ2-2 | TRBV2 | 14 | CASKKEGTTGELFF
TRBJ1-5 | TRBV11-2 | 15 | CASSLAGGRGQPQHF
TRBJ2-1 | TRBV28 | 14 | CASIGDSRGNEQFF
TRBJ1-6 | TRBV1 | 16 | CTNLRDSSSYNSPLHF
TRBJ2-7 | TRBV4-1 | 12 | CASSQDYYEQYF
TRBJ1-3 | TRBV7-2 | 16 | CASSLSFGDSGNTIYF
TRBJ1-2 | TRBV7-9 | 14 | CASSLALKSYGYTF
TRBJ1-2 | TRBV20-1 | 10 | CSAISYGYTF
TRBJ2-5 | TRBV6-4 | 14 | CASSDSTQKETQYF
TRBJ2-6 | TRBV5-1 | 15 | CASSQQAPGANVLTF
TRBJ1-5 | TRBV7-8 | 15 | CASSLERGGRQPQHF
TRBJ2-3 | TRBV19 | 17 | CASSIRGGGGPTDTQYF
TRBJ2-7 | TRBV5-6 | 13 | CASSSGQGDEQYF
TRBJ1-1 | TRBV14 | 12 | CASSQEEYYAFF
TRBJ2-2 | TRBV4-3 | 16 | CASSQREGGVTGELFF
TRBJ2-1 | TRBV7-9 | 17 | CASSPLRVATSYNEQFF
TRBJ1-2 | TRBV28 | 14 | CASKMGGSDYGYTF
TRBJ1-1 | TRBV27 | 15 | CASSSPGLRGTEAFF
TRBJ2-1 | TRBV11-3 | 16 | CASSTGLAGGLDEQFF
TRBJ1-2 | TRBV6-5 | 15 | CASSYSKAGGYGYTF
TRBJ1-1 | TRBV7-9 | 16 | CASSSRGYQTDTEAFF
TRBJ1-1 | TRBV7-9 | 9 | CASSSEAFF
TRBJ1-5 | TRBV19 | 14 | CASSISRGNQPQHF
TRBJ2-1 | TRBV6-4 | 15 | CASSDGQGIRNEQFF
TRBJ2-7 | TRBV27 | 16 | CASSLRTGGLMYEQYF
TRBJ1-1 | TRBV9 | 15 | CASSVDQGMNTEAFF
TRBJ2-7 | TRBV7-8 | 15 | CASSPLALSSYEQYF
TRBJ2-7 | TRBV9 | 16 | CASSPLSWGSSYEQYF
TRBJ2-1 | TRBV6-4 | 16 | CASSDSAGAWFDEQFF
TRBJ1-1 | TRBV10-3 | 15 | CAIRATGTGDTEAFF
TRBJ1-5 | TRBV19 | 12 | CASSRQYQPQHF
TRBJ1-4 | TRBV11-1 | 17 | CASSARWTGSTNEKLFF
TRBJ1-1 | TRBV7-9 | 15 | CASSPPGTGYSEAFF
TRBJ1-1 | TRBV27 | 15 | CASLRMQDVWTEAFF
TRBJ2-3 | TRBV6-5 | 15 | CASSYRSSPTDTQYF
TRBJ2-7 | TRBV10-3 | 15 | CAISASGTGIYEQYF
TRBJ2-1 | TRBV27 | 14 | CASRSGSSYNEQFF
TRBJ2-2 | TRBV6-1 | 14 | CASSEFRNTGELFF
TRBJ2-3 | TRBV19 | 13 | CASSIGGTGQQYF
TRBJ1-1 | TRBV5-6 | 11 | CASSLGRAAFF
TRBJ2-2 | TRBV19 | 16 | CASRNKGTPSSGELFF
TRBJ2-1 | TRBV14 | 17 | CASSHKHSGSLYNEQFF